Listed below are T cell receptor beta chains from one sample, sequenced in a study of blood T cells in healthy people across ages. TCRdb fed the 5' RACE reads into MiXCR, producing one record per CDR3 protein. The sample has over a million distinct CDR3 sequences; more than 35% are singletons. Material for sequencing was blood. All receptors come from a woman aged 55-70 years in good health. Each CDR3 is given with its conserved first and last residue. A D gene is named only where the DNA matches it firmly. The size field is filled for only some rows; it gives once, few, many or a size class.

CDR3 protein	CDR3 DNA	J gene	V gene	D gene	clone size
CASSPGLAGVVEQFF	TGCGCCAGCAGCCCGGGACTAGCGGGAGTTGTGGAGCAGTTCTTC	TRBJ2-1	TRBV4-1	TRBD2	few
CASSLRRAGNVAKNSQYF	TGTGCCAGCAGCTTAAGGCGAGCGGGGAACGTAGCCAAAAACAGTCAGTACTTC	TRBJ2-4	TRBV11-2	TRBD2	NA
CSAPGGTAQETQYF	TGCAGTGCTCCCGGAGGGACGGCTCAAGAGACCCAGTACTTC	TRBJ2-5	TRBV20-1	NA	once
CASSFGAGGSYNEQFF	TGTGCCAGCAGCTTCGGAGCGGGGGGCTCCTACAATGAGCAGTTCTTC	TRBJ2-1	TRBV11-2	TRBD2	few
CASSSRGSPPYNERFF	TGTGCCAGCAGCTCTCGCGGGAGCCCCCCCTACAATGAGCGGTTCTTC	TRBJ2-1	TRBV7-6	TRBD2	NA
CASSEEGGGSNEQYF	TGTGCCAGCAGCGAGGAGGGGGGAGGTTCGAACGAGCAGTACTTC	TRBJ2-7	TRBV9	NA	NA
CASSPTGQGAGNIQYF	TGTGCCAGCAGTCCTACTGGACAGGGGGCAGGAAACATTCAGTACTTC	TRBJ2-4	TRBV12-3/TRBV12-4	TRBD1	NA
CASSLDKGARVTEAFF	TGTGCCAGCAGCTTAGATAAGGGGGCCAGGGTCACTGAAGCTTTCTTT	TRBJ1-1	TRBV11-2	TRBD1	NA
CASSLVMSLAGDEQFF	TGTGCCAGCAGCTTAGTTATGAGCCTCGCGGGCGATGAGCAGTTCTTC	TRBJ2-1	TRBV7-2	NA	once
CSVARDTQGEQYF	TGCAGCGTCGCCCGGGACACCCAAGGGGAGCAGTACTTC	TRBJ2-7	TRBV29-1	NA	many
CASSSNGNRAPLYGYTF	TGTGCCAGCAGTTCGAACGGTAACAGGGCTCCGCTCTATGGCTACACCTTC	TRBJ1-2	TRBV27	NA	NA
CASGTALEQYF	TGTGCCAGCGGGACTGCGCTCGAGCAGTACTTC	TRBJ2-7	TRBV27	NA	NA
CSASTPRTPNVDEQFF	TGCAGTGCTAGTACCCCCCGGACCCCAAATGTGGATGAGCAGTTCTTC	TRBJ2-1	TRBV20-1	NA	few
CATHPGGTGGYNEQFF	TGTGCCACCCATCCAGGGGGGACAGGGGGTTACAACGAGCAGTTCTTC	TRBJ2-1	TRBV6-2/TRBV6-3	TRBD1	NA
CASSYGHRGSEQYF	TGTGCCAGCAGTTACGGTCATAGGGGGTCCGAGCAGTACTTC	TRBJ2-7	TRBV6-6	NA	few
CASSFWQSGDEQFF	TGTGCCAGCAGTTTTTGGCAATCAGGCGATGAGCAGTTCTTC	TRBJ2-1	TRBV27	NA	few
CASSVGNSPLHF	TGTGCCAGCAGTGTCGGTAATTCACCCCTCCACTTT	TRBJ1-6	TRBV9	NA	few
CASSLTQDRGKTQYF	TGTGCCAGCAGCCTAACCCAGGACAGGGGAAAGACCCAGTACTTC	TRBJ2-5	TRBV5-6	TRBD1	NA
CASSLEGEKLFF	TGTGCCAGCAGTTTAGAGGGTGAAAAACTGTTTTTT	TRBJ1-4	TRBV12-3/TRBV12-4	NA	NA
CASSLVLGGAGNIQYF	TGTGCCAGCAGCTTAGTCCTCGGGGGCGCGGGAAACATTCAGTACTTC	TRBJ2-4	TRBV11-2	NA	few
CATSGVGGRGEETQYF	TGTGCCACCAGTGGAGTCGGCGGCAGGGGAGAAGAGACCCAGTACTTC	TRBJ2-5	TRBV24-1	NA	few
CASSARGPVYEQYF	TGTGCCAGCAGTGCCCGAGGACCCGTCTACGAGCAGTACTTC	TRBJ2-7	TRBV27	NA	NA
CTSRTRTGLQETQYF	TGTACCAGCAGGACCCGGACAGGCCTCCAAGAGACCCAGTACTTC	TRBJ2-5	TRBV5-6	TRBD1	NA
CSASDRGLPGANVLTF	TGCAGTGCCTCTGACAGGGGGCTACCTGGGGCCAACGTCCTGACTTTC	TRBJ2-6	TRBV20-1	TRBD1	NA
CASKDLGTDTQYF	TGTGCCAGCAAGGATTTGGGCACAGATACGCAGTATTTT	TRBJ2-3	TRBV2	NA	NA
CSATREGSSYEQYF	TGCAGTGCTACCCGCGAGGGATCTAGCTACGAGCAGTACTTC	TRBJ2-7	TRBV20-1	NA	NA
CASSPPKQVGGYTF	TGTGCCAGCTCACCACCGAAACAGGTCGGTGGCTACACCTTC	TRBJ1-2	TRBV18	NA	NA
CASSQGGTYQPQHF	TGTGCCAGCAGTCAGGGAGGAACCTATCAGCCCCAGCATTTT	TRBJ1-5	TRBV12-3/TRBV12-4	NA	NA
CASSPPPATDTQYF	TGTGCCAGCAGCCCCCCGCCAGCCACAGATACGCAGTATTTT	TRBJ2-3	TRBV7-2	NA	few
CATGPRNSNQPQHF	TGTGCCACTGGACCGAGGAATAGCAATCAGCCCCAGCATTTT	TRBJ1-5	TRBV24-1	NA	NA
CASRARRGTDTQYF	TGTGCCAGCAGGGCCCGGAGGGGGACAGATACGCAGTATTTT	TRBJ2-3	TRBV2	NA	few
CASSQVGLATPRSYNEQFF	TGTGCCAGCAGCCAAGTTGGTCTTGCCACCCCCCGCTCCTACAATGAGCAGTTCTTC	TRBJ2-1	TRBV3-1	NA	many
CASSNPGTGELFF	TGCGCCAGCAGCAATCCAGGCACCGGGGAGCTGTTTTTT	TRBJ2-2	TRBV5-1	NA	few
CASSEIQGWNEKLFF	TGTGCCAGCAGTGAAATACAGGGTTGGAATGAAAAACTGTTTTTT	TRBJ1-4	TRBV25-1	NA	NA
CASSSEAGGGYGYTF	TGTGCCAGCAGCTCCGAGGCAGGGGGAGGGTATGGCTACACCTTC	TRBJ1-2	TRBV7-2	TRBD1	NA
CASSLGQRYGYTF	TGTGCCAGCAGCTTAGGGCAGCGGTATGGCTACACCTTC	TRBJ1-2	TRBV11-2	NA	few
CATSDSDEQFF	TGTGCCACCAGTGATAGCGATGAGCAGTTCTTC	TRBJ2-1	TRBV24-1	NA	few
CASGAAYEQYF	TGTGCCAGTGGGGCGGCCTACGAGCAGTACTTC	TRBJ2-7	TRBV27	NA	NA
CASSLSSGSFGETQYF	TGTGCCAGCAGTTTGAGTAGCGGGAGTTTCGGGGAGACCCAGTACTTC	TRBJ2-5	TRBV28	TRBD2	NA
CASSYGQVQYF	TGTGCCAGCAGCTACGGACAAGTGCAGTACTTC	TRBJ2-5	TRBV7-9	NA	NA
CASSPGTGADTQYF	TGTGCCAGCAGCCCCGGGACAGGAGCAGATACGCAGTATTTT	TRBJ2-3	TRBV4-2	TRBD1	many
CATSRDKDGNEQFF	TGTGCCACCAGCAGAGATAAGGATGGAAATGAGCAGTTCTTC	TRBJ2-1	TRBV15	NA	few
CASVDGTHALAKNIQYF	TGTGCCAGCGTTGATGGGACCCACGCGCTAGCCAAAAACATTCAGTACTTC	TRBJ2-4	TRBV12-3/TRBV12-4	NA	NA
CSARGDRNYNEQFF	TGCAGTGCTAGGGGGGACAGAAATTACAATGAGCAGTTCTTC	TRBJ2-1	TRBV20-1	TRBD1	few
CASSQGQGGETQYF	TGTGCCAGCTCTCAGGGACAGGGCGGAGAGACCCAGTACTTC	TRBJ2-5	TRBV18	TRBD1	few
CASSLEARGGNQPQHF	TGTGCCAGCAGTTTAGAAGCCCGTGGGGGCAATCAGCCCCAGCATTTT	TRBJ1-5	TRBV12-3/TRBV12-4	NA	few
CASSMGQIPDSPLHF	TGTGCCAGTAGTATGGGACAGATCCCCGATTCACCCCTCCACTTT	TRBJ1-6	TRBV19	TRBD1	NA
CASSRGTGGLYEQYF	TGTGCCAGCTCACGAGGGACAGGGGGTCTCTACGAGCAGTACTTC	TRBJ2-7	TRBV18	TRBD1	NA
CAIKGTANNEKLFF	TGTGCCATCAAGGGGACCGCTAATAATGAAAAACTGTTTTTT	TRBJ1-4	TRBV10-3	NA	NA
CASSQVGRREETQFF	TGTGCCAGCAGCCAAGTCGGCCGGAGAGAAGAGACCCAGTTCTTC	TRBJ2-1	TRBV14	NA	few
CASRLTGSYGYTF	TGTGCCAGCAGACTGACAGGAAGCTATGGCTACACCTTC	TRBJ1-2	TRBV6-5	NA	NA
CASSPTLSGDNEQFF	TGTGCCAGCAGCCCAACCCTGAGCGGGGACAATGAGCAGTTCTTC	TRBJ2-1	TRBV7-3	TRBD2	few
CASSFRGSVETQYF	TGTGCCAGCAGCTTTAGGGGGAGTGTGGAGACCCAGTACTTC	TRBJ2-5	TRBV7-6	NA	NA
CASSSTSGRPDTQYF	TGTGCCAGCAGCTCTACTAGCGGGAGGCCAGATACGCAGTATTTT	TRBJ2-3	TRBV7-8	TRBD2	NA